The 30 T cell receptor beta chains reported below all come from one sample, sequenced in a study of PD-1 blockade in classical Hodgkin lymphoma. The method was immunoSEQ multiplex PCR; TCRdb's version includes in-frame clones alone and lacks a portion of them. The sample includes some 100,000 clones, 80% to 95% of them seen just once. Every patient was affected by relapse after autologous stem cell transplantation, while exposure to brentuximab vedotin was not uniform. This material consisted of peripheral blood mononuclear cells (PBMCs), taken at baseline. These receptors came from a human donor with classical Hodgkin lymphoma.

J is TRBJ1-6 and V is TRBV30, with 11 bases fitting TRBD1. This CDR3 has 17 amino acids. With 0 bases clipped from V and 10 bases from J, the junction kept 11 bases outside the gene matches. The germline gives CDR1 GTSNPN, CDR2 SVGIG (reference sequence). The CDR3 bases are TGTGCCTGGAGTGTACGTATCACGGGACAGGGGGACTCACCCCTCCACTTT. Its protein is CAWSVRITGQGDSPLHF.

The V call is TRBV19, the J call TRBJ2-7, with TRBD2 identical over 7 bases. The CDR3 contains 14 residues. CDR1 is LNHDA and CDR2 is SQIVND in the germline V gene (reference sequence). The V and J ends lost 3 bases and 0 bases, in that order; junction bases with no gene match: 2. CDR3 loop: CASSIGGSSYEQYF. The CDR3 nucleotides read TGTGCCAGTAGTATCGGGGGGAGCTCCTACGAGCAGTACTTC.

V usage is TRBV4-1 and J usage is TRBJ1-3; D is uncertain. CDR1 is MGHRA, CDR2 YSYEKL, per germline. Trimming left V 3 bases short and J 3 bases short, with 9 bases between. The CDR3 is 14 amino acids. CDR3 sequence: CASSQGWGGNTIYF. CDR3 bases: TGCGCCAGCAGCCAGGGATGGGGTGGAAACACCATATATTTT.

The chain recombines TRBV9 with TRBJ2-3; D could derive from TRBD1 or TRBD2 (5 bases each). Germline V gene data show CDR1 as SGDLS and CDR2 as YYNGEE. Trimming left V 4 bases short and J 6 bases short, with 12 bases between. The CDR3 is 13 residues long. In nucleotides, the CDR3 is TGTGCCAGCAGCCGGGGACCCCGGGATACGCAGTATTTT. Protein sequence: CASSRGPRDTQYF.

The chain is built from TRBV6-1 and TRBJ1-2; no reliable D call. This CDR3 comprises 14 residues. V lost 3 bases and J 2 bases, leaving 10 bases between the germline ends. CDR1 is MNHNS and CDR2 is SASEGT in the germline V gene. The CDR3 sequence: CASSDRKLNYGYTF. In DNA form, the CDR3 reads TGTGCCAGCAGTGACAGGAAATTAAACTATGGCTACACCTTC.

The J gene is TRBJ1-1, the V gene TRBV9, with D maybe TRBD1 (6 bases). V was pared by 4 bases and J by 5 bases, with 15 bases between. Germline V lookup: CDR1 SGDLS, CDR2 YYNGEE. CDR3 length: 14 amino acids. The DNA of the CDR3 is TGTGCCAGCAGCACTCGTGGGGGGCGGACTGAAGCTTTCTTT. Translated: CASSTRGGRTEAFF.

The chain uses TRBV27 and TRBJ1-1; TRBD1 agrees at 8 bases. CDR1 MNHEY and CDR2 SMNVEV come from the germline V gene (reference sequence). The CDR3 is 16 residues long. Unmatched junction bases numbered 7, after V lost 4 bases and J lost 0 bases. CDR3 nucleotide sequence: TGTGCCAGCAGTTGGGGCAGGGGGCTACTGAACACTGAAGCTTTCTTT. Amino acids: CASSWGRGLLNTEAFF.

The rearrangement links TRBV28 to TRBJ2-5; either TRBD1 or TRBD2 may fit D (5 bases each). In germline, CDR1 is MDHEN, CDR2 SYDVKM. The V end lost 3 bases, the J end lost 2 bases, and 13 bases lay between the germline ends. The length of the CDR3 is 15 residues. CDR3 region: CASSFGAAGQETQYF. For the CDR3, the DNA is TGTGCCAGCAGTTTCGGGGCCGCGGGTCAAGAGACCCAGTACTTC.

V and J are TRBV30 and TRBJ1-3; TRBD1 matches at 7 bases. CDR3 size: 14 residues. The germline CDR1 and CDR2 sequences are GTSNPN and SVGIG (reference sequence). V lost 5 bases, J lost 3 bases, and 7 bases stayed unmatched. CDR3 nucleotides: TGTGCCTGGGGGGCAGGGGGAGATGGAAACACCATATATTTT. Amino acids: CAWGAGGDGNTIYF. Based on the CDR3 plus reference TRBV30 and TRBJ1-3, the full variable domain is SQTIHQWPATLVQPVGSPLSLECTVEGTSNPNLYWYRQAAGRGLQLLFYSVGIGQISSEVPQNLSASRPQDRQFILSSKKLLLSDSGFYLCAWGAGGDGNTIYFGEGSWLTVV.

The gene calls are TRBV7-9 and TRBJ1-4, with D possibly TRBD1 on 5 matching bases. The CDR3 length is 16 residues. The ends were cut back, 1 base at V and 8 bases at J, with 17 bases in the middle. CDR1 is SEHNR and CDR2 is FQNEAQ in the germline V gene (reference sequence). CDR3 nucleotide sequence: TGTGCCAGCAGCTTAGGAGGTCGGGGGGAAAGCGAAAAACTGTTTTTT. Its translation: CASSLGGRGESEKLFF.

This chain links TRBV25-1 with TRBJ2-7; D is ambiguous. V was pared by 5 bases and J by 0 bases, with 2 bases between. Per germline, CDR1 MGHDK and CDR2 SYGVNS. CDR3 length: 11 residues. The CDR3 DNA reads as TGTGCCAGCAGTATCTCCTACGAGCAGTACTTC. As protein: CASSISYEQYF.

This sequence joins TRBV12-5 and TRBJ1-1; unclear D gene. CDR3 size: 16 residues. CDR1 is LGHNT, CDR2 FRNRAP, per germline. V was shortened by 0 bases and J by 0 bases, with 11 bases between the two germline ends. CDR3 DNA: TGTGCTAGTGGTTTGGTGCGGCAGACTATGAACACTGAAGCTTTCTTT. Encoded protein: CASGLVRQTMNTEAFF.

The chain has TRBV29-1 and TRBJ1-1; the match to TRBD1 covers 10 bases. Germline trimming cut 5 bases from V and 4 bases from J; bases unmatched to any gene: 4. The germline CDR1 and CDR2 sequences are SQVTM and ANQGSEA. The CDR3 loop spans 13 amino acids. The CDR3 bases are TGCAGCGTTCCCCGGACAGGGGGCACTGAAGCTTTCTTT. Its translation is CSVPRTGGTEAFF.

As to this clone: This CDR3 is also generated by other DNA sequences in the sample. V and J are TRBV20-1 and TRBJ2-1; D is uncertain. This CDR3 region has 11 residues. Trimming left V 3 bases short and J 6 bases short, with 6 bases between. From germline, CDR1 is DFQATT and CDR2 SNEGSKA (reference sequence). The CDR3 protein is CSASPGNEQFF. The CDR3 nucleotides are TGCAGTGCTAGTCCCGGCAATGAGCAGTTCTTC.

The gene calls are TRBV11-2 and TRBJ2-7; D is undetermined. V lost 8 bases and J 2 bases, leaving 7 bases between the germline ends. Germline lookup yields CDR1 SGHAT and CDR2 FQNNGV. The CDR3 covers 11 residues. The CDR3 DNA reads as TGTGCCAGCGCAGTAACCTACGAGCAGTACTTC. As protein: CASAVTYEQYF.

This CDR3 is CASSLMRQGDVRTQYF. CDR3 bases: TGTGCCAGCAGCTTGATGAGACAGGGTGATGTGCGTACGCAGTATTTT. The chain combines TRBV5-6 with TRBJ2-3; 7 nucleotides match TRBD1. The V gene end was trimmed by 1 base and the J gene end by 8 bases; junction bases not matched to a gene: 13. Germline V gene lookup returns CDR1 SGHDT and CDR2 YYEEEE. This CDR3 has 16 residues.

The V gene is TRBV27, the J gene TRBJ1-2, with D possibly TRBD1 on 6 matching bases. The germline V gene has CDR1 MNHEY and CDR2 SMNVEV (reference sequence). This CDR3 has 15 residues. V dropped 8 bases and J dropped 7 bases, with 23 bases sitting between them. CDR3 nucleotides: TGTGCCAGCGGCTCTCAGGGGTTTCGGGTGGGTGGCTACACCTTC. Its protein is CASGSQGFRVGGYTF.

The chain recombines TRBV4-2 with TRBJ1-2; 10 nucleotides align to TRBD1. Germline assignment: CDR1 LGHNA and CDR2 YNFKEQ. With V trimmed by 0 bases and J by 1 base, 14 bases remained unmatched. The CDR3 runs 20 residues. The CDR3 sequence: CASSQEGDRGDFWFNYGYTF. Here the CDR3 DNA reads TGTGCCAGCAGCCAAGAGGGGGACAGGGGCGATTTTTGGTTTAACTATGGCTACACCTTC.

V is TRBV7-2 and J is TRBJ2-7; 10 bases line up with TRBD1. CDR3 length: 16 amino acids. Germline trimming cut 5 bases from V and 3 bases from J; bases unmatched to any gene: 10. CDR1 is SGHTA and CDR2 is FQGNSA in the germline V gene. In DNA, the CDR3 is TGTGCCAGCAGCCGCCCGAGACAGGGGGCGAGCTACGAGCAGTACTTC. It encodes CASSRPRQGASYEQYF.

CDR3 region: CASSLPGKEQFF. The CDR3 DNA is TGTGCCAGCAGTTTACCCGGGAAAGAGCAGTTCTTC. The gene calls are TRBV28 and TRBJ2-1; tentative D call: TRBD2 (5 bases). Germline V gives CDR1 MDHEN, CDR2 SYDVKM. The CDR3 loop spans 12 amino acids. Trimming removed 2 bases at V and 10 bases at J, with 9 bases between. The variable domain in full, completed from reference TRBV28 and TRBJ2-1, reads DVKVTQSSRYLVKRTGEKVFLECVQDMDHENMFWYRQDPGLGLRLIYFSYDVKMKEKGDIPEGYSVSREKKERFSLILESASTNQTSMYLCASSLPGKEQFFGPGTRLTVL.

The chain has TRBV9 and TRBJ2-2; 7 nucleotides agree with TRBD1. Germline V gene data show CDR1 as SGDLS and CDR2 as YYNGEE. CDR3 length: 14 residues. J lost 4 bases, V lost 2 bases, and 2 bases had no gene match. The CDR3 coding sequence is TGTGCCAGCAGCGTGGGACAGTCCACCGGGGAGCTGTTTTTT. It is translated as CASSVGQSTGELFF.

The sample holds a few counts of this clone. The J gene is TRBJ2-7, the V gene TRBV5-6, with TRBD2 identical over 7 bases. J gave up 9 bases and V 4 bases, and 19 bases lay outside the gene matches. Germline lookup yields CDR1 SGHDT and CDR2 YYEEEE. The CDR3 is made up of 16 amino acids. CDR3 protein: CASSPGGRGLPLRQYF. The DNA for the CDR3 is TGTGCCAGCAGCCCCGGGGGGAGGGGCTTACCCTTAAGGCAGTACTTC.

CDR3 sequence (DNA): TGTGCCTGGGTTGTACCGGGACACTTGAACACTGAAGCTTTCTTT. Translated, it gives CAWVVPGHLNTEAFF. The chain couples TRBV30 to TRBJ1-1, with D possibly being TRBD1 (6 bases). V lost 5 bases and J 0 bases, leaving 16 bases between the germline ends. The germline V gene has CDR1 GTSNPN and CDR2 SVGIG (reference sequence). CDR3 length: 15 amino acids.

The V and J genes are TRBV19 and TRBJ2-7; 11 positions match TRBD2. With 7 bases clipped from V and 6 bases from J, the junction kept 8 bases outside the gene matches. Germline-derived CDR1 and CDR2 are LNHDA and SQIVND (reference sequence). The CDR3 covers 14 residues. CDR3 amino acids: CASTNVLAGAEQYF. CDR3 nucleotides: TGTGCCAGTACTAACGTACTAGCGGGAGCCGAGCAGTACTTC.

CDR3 amino acids: CASSLTRTPPDGYTF. The CDR3 region has the DNA TGTGCCAGCAGCTTAACCCGGACACCCCCGGATGGCTACACCTTC. The chain links TRBV7-9 to TRBJ1-2; TRBD1 is a possible D gene (5 bases). This CDR3 is built from 15 residues. CDR1 is SEHNR, CDR2 FQNEAQ, per germline (reference sequence). The germline V and J ends were trimmed by 2 bases and 6 bases, with 16 bases remaining between them.

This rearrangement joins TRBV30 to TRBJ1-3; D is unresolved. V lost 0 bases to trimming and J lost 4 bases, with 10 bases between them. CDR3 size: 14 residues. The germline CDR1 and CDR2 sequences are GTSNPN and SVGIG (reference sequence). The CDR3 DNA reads TGTGCCTGGAGTGTAAGGACTGGCGGAAACACCATATATTTT. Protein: CAWSVRTGGNTIYF.

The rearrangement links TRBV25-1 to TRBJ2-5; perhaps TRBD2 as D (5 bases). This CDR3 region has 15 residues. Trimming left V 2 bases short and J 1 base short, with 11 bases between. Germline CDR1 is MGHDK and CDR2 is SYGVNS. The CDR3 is CASSERRSPQETQYF. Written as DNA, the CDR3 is TGTGCCAGCAGTGAAAGGAGGTCCCCCCAAGAGACCCAGTACTTC.

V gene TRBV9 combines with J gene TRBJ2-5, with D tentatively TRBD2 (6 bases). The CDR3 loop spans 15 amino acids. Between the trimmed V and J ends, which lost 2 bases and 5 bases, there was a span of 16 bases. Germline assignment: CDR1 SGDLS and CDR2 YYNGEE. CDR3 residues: CASSVGGNKVETQYF. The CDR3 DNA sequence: TGTGCCAGCAGCGTCGGAGGGAACAAGGTGGAGACCCAGTACTTC.

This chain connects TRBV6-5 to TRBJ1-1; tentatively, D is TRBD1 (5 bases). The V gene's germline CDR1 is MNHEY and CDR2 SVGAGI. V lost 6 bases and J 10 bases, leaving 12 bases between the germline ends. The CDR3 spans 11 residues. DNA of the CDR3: TGTGCCAGCAGGGGGGTTGGGCGAGCTTTCTTT. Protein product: CASRGVGRAFF.

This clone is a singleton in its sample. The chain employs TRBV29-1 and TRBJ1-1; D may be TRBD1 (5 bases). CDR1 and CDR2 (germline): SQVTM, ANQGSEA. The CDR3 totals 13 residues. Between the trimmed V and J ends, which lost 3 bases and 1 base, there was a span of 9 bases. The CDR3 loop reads CSVDRGGNTEAFF. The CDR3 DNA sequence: TGCAGCGTTGATAGGGGCGGGAACACTGAAGCTTTCTTT.